This T cell receptor beta chain derives from a study of T cell repertoires in cytomegalovirus infection. For the study at large: Both recently identified HLA-C-restricted and well-studied HLA-B-restricted CMV epitopes were used in the study. It was the public TCR beta signatures that indicated both CMV infection and matching HLA type. Study-level findings and limits: The response measured ex vivo was dominated by TCR beta clonotypes (HLA-C-restricted and CMV-specific). Carriers of CMV and the relevant HLA type were discriminated by public TCR beta frequency.

In this sample, this clonotype turned up many times. The antigen is unknown. TCRdb reprocessed the reads with MiXCR, giving one entry per CDR3 protein. This table has some 500,000 distinct CDR3 sequences, almost 40% appearing once. This CDR3 is 14 amino acids long. CDR1 and CDR2 (germline): MDHEN, SYDVKM. With 2 bases clipped from V and 5 bases from J, the junction kept 3 bases outside the gene matches. The TCR originated in a human donor in good health (CMV status not recorded). Some clones in this sample may be carry-over from other donors' samples. The chain joins TRBV28 to TRBJ2-5, with 9 bases identical to TRBD2. The sequencing here drew on cultured PBMCs, taken from culture after CMV antigen stimulation. Here the CDR3 reads CASSLAGTSETQYF. The CDR3 coding sequence is TGTGCCAGCAGTTTAGCCGGGACTAGCGAGACCCAGTACTTC.